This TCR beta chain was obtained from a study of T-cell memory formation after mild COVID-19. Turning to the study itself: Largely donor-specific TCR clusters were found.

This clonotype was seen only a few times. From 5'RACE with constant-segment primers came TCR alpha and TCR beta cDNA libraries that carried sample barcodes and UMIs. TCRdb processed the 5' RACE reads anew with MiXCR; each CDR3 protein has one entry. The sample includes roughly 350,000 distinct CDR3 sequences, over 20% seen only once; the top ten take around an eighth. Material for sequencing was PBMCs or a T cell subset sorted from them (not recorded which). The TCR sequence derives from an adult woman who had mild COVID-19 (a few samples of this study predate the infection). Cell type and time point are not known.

The CDR3 DNA is TGTGCCAGCAGCCAAGAAACTAGCAGAGGGACCGGAGAGACCCAGTACTTC. Its protein product is CASSQETSRGTGETQYF. V usage is TRBV4-2 and J usage is TRBJ2-5; TRBD2 might be the D (6 bases). Germline V gives CDR1 LGHNA, CDR2 YNFKEQ. V lost 0 bases to trimming and J lost 4 bases, with 18 bases between them. This CDR3 is 17 amino acids long.